Given below is one T cell receptor beta chain in context. What it binds is unknown. This sample is part of a study of T cell repertoires in cytomegalovirus infection. The CDR3 has 17 amino acids. Trimming stripped 2 bases from V and 6 bases from J, with 20 bases between. Germline V gene lookup returns CDR1 WNHNN and CDR2 SYGVQD (reference sequence). A single record per CDR3 protein comes from TCRdb applying MiXCR to the reads. This sample yields about 350,000 distinct CDR3 sequences, of which 34% are seen a single time; about 14% belongs to the top ten. The sample was cultured PBMCs, taken from culture after CMV antigen stimulation. The rearrangement links TRBV10-1 to TRBJ1-3; D is uncertain. The TCR sequence derives from a human donor in good health (CMV status not recorded). Some clones in this sample may be carry-over from other donors' samples. This chain's CDR3 is CASSEPMGSRLKNTIYF. As DNA, the CDR3 is TGCGCCAGCAGTGAGCCCATGGGCAGCCGCCTGAAAAACACCATATATTTT.